The rows below give T cell receptor beta chains drawn from one sample of a study of vaccination effects on CD4 cells after COVID-19. These receptors lack a known antigen. Repertoires were generated with immunoSEQ multiplex PCR, while TCRdb's copy carries only in-frame clones and drops some. The sample lists 20,000 to 25,000 clones, roughly four fifths seen once, with 5% in the top ten. The material was CD4+ T cells from PBMCs cultured with SARS-CoV-2 spike peptides, obtained before COVID-19 vaccination. The receptors shown here come from a human donor who received a COVID-19 vaccine. Both conserved end residues are part of each CDR3. The D gene is left open where the match is weak. Only some rows state a clone size, as once, few, many or a class for expanded clones.

.,TRBJ2-5,TRBV20-1,.,TGCAGTGCTAGTGAACCTCGGGGGACCCAGTACTTC,CSASEPRGTQYF
TRBD2,TRBJ2-1,TRBV27,.,TGTGCCAGCACAAATACGGGACTAGCGGGAGGGGTCCCTCGGAATGAGCAGTTCTTC,CASTNTGLAGGVPRNEQFF
.,TRBJ2-5,TRBV11-2,once,TGTGCCAGCAGCTTAGGGAGGGAGACGGAGACCCAGTACTTC,CASSLGRETETQYF
.,TRBJ2-3,TRBV9,once,TGTGCCAGCAGCGTAGCTGGGCTTTCTAGCACAGATACGCAGTATTTT,CASSVAGLSSTDTQYF
.,TRBJ1-6,TRBV18,.,TGTGCCAGCTCACGGGGGGAGCCAAATTCACCCCTCCACTTT,CASSRGEPNSPLHF
TRBD1,TRBJ2-2,TRBV18,once,TGTGCCAGCTCACCACTGGGACAGGGAACCGGGGAGCTGTTTTTT,CASSPLGQGTGELFF
.,TRBJ1-1,TRBV19,.,TGTGCCAGTAGCCGCAGGAACACTGAAGCTTTCTTT,CASSRRNTEAFF
TRBD1,TRBJ1-1,TRBV18,.,TGTGCCAGCTCACCAGGCAGGGGGAACGGGAACACTGAAGCTTTCTTT,CASSPGRGNGNTEAFF
.,TRBJ2-2,TRBV18,few,TGTGCCAGCTCACCGGACACCGGGGAGCTGTTTTTT,CASSPDTGELFF
.,TRBJ2-2,TRBV5-4,.,TGTGCCAGCAGCTCAACCAGTTTTAAGTCCGGGGAGCTGTTTTTT,CASSSTSFKSGELFF
.,TRBJ1-4,TRBV9,.,TGTGCCAGCAGCGTAGGACTAACTCAAAATGAAAAACTGTTTTTT,CASSVGLTQNEKLFF
.,TRBJ1-5,TRBV12-3/TRBV12-4,.,TGTGCCAGCAGTTTCGGGATCAATCAGCCCCAGCATTTT,CASSFGINQPQHF
.,TRBJ2-7,TRBV30,.,TGTGCCTGGGAAGACCGGGGGTTTGGCTACGAGCAGTACTTC,CAWEDRGFGYEQYF
TRBD1,TRBJ1-2,TRBV14,few,TGTGCCAGCAGCCAGCATCCCCGGACAGGGAGCTACACCTTC,CASSQHPRTGSYTF
.,TRBJ2-3,TRBV5-1,.,TGCGCCAGCAGCCCACGAATCTGGCGGGGTGGCACAGATACGCAGTATTTT,CASSPRIWRGGTDTQYF
.,TRBJ1-4,TRBV5-1,.,TGCGCCAGCAGCTTGGCAGTCGTCGGGGGTGAAAAACTGTTTTTT,CASSLAVVGGEKLFF
.,TRBJ2-1,TRBV13,.,TGTGCCAGCAGCTTCAGGGGAGAGCAGTTCTTC,CASSFRGEQFF